The T cell receptor (beta chain) under discussion was sequenced for a study of T cells in Graves' hyperthyroidism and ophthalmopathy. The overall study: Specimen type is peripheral blood, collected at initial diagnosis prior to any treatment. Whole-study results and caveats: Most expanded thyroid clonotypes above 0.001 recurred in blood. Model predictions of ophthalmopathy came a median about six months before onset.

This clonotype was detected many times. No antigen is known for it. V was cut by 5 bases and J by 5 bases, with 10 bases left in between. Germline loops: CDR1 MNHNS, CDR2 SASEGT. This CDR3 has 12 amino acids. Amplified TCR beta CDR3 regions derived from RNA transcripts. Carried out on the TCR CDR3, a first-round RT-PCR used the HTBI primer set. Each CDR3 protein gets one entry after TCRdb re-called the multiplex PCR reads with MiXCR. The sample yields roughly 560,000 distinct CDR3 sequences, roughly 15% seen once. Patients having uncontrolled infection, another autoimmune disease, pregnancy or lactation were not included.

Sequenced material: blood. The chain links TRBV6-1 to TRBJ2-7, with D hard to call. The TCR was taken from a woman between 40 and 55 years old with Graves' ophthalmopathy. The CDR3 sequence: CASSTRQDEQYF. In DNA, the CDR3 is TGTGCCAGCAGTACGAGGCAGGACGAGCAGTACTTC.